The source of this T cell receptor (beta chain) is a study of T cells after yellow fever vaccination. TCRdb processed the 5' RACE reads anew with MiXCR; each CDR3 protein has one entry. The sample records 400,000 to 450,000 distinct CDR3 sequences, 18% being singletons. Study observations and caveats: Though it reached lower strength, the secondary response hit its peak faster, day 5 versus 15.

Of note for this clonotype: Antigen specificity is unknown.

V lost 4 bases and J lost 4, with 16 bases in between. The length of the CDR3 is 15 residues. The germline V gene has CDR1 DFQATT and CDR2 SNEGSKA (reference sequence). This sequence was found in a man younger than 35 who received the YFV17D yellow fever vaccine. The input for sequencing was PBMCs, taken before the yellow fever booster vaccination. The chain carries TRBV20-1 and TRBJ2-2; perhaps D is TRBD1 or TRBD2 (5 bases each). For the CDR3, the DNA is TGCAGTGCTAAGGGGCACAGCGGTATCACCGGGGAGCTGTTTTTT. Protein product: CSAKGHSGITGELFF.